The 27 T cell receptor beta chains given below trace back to one sample, sequenced in a study of beta chain features in type 1 diabetes. Study findings and constraints: TCRB CDR3s were moderately but significantly shorter in Type 1 diabetes patients in all four CD4+ subsets.

The whole isolated RNA underwent reverse transcription, so sequencing captured expressed TCRB transcripts. This table comes from immunoSEQ multiplex PCR, and its TCRdb copy is limited to in-frame clones, with some not included. The sample includes 300,000 to 350,000 clones, 7% to 10% seen only once; the top ten take less than 1.2%. Their antigen targets remain unknown. The specimen sequenced was central memory CD4+ T cells from blood. Receptors were obtained from a man aged 25-45 years with type 1 diabetes.

This clone was detected ten times or more. The chain employs TRBV7-2 and TRBJ2-7; TRBD2 aligns across 8 bases. Trimming cost V 4 bases and J 5 bases; bases outside gene matches: 4. The CDR3 is made up of 13 amino acids. CDR1 is SGHTA and CDR2 is FQGNSA in the germline V gene. CDR3 sequence: CASSSRGGDEQYF. In nucleotides, the CDR3 is TGTGCCAGCAGCTCCCGGGGGGGCGACGAGCAGTACTTC.

This chain links TRBV2 with TRBJ1-5; 7 nucleotides match TRBD1. V was clipped by 3 bases and J by 2 bases; unmatched bases: 4. CDR1 is SNHLY and CDR2 is FYNNEI in the germline V gene. The CDR3 is 15 residues long. The DNA of the CDR3 is TGTGCCAGCAGTGATGAGGGGGCGCGCAATCAGCCCCAGCATTTT. It yields the protein CASSDEGARNQPQHF. Together with reference TRBV2 and TRBJ1-5, the CDR3 gives the full variable domain: EPEVTQTPSHQVTQMGQEVILRCVPISNHLYFYWYRQILGQKVEFLVSFYNNEISEKSEIFDDQFSVERPDGSNFTLKIRSTKLEDSAMYFCASSDEGARNQPQHFGDGTRLSIL.

V is TRBV7-9 and J is TRBJ1-2; 8 nucleotides line up with TRBD1. This CDR3 has 12 amino acids. Germline-derived CDR1 and CDR2 are SEHNR and FQNEAQ (reference sequence). V was clipped by 5 bases and J by 7 bases; unmatched bases: 3. In DNA form, the CDR3 reads TGTGCCAGCAGCACGGACAGGGTTGGCTACACCTTC. Amino acid sequence: CASSTDRVGYTF.

A remark on this clone: This may come from a read error, since a much larger clone is one base off. The CDR3 DNA is TGTGCAAGGCTGGACAGGGTTAGCTACGAGCAGTACTTC. It encodes CARLDRVSYEQYF. V gene TRBV12-2 combines with J gene TRBJ2-7; the D segment call TRBD1 is taken from the table without a DNA check. TRBV12-2 corresponds to a pseudogene. The CDR3 covers 13 residues.

This clone was seen a handful of times. The chain couples TRBV2 to TRBJ2-7; 7 nucleotides match TRBD2. The CDR3 spans 12 residues. J was trimmed by 6 bases and V by 6 bases; bases with no gene match: 5. The germline V gene has CDR1 SNHLY and CDR2 FYNNEI. CDR3 region: CASRVTSSEQYF. The CDR3 nucleotides read TGTGCCAGCAGGGTGACTAGCAGCGAGCAGTACTTC. Full variable domain (remainder filled in from reference TRBV2 and TRBJ2-7): EPEVTQTPSHQVTQMGQEVILRCVPISNHLYFYWYRQILGQKVEFLVSFYNNEISEKSEIFDDQFSVERPDGSNFTLKIRSTKLEDSAMYFCASRVTSSEQYFGPGTRLTVT.

The J gene is TRBJ2-4, the V gene TRBV6-5, with 10 nucleotides matching TRBD1. The length of the CDR3 is 14 residues. Trimming cost V 4 bases and J 5 bases; bases outside gene matches: 2. Germline CDR1 and CDR2: MNHEY and SVGAGI. In DNA form, the CDR3 reads TGTGCCAGCAGTTCGACAGGGGGCGAAAACATTCAGTACTTC. Protein product: CASSSTGGENIQYF.

Ten or more counts support this clone. CDR3 amino acids: CASSLEASSGIQYF. The CDR3 DNA sequence: TGTGCCAGCAGCTTAGAGGCCTCCTCGGGGATTCAGTACTTC. J is TRBJ2-4 and V is TRBV7-2; TRBD2 is a possible D gene (5 bases). Germline CDR1 is SGHTA and CDR2 is FQGNSA. This CDR3 has 14 amino acids. Trimming cost V 1 base and J 10 bases, with 14 bases left between them.

This clone was counted at least ten times. The chain has TRBV7-6 and TRBJ2-3; D perhaps matches TRBD2 (6 bases). The V gene lost 1 base and the J gene lost 1 base, with 9 bases spanning the gap. Germline CDR1 SGHVS, CDR2 FNYEAQ. The CDR3 totals 15 residues. The CDR3, as DNA: TGTGCCAGCAGCTTAGATGCTAGCGGCACAGATACGCAGTATTTT. Its translation is CASSLDASGTDTQYF.

V gene TRBV4-1 combines with J gene TRBJ1-6; 8 positions agree with TRBD1. The length of the CDR3 is 17 residues. Losses at the gene ends were 0 bases for V and 5 bases for J; bases not matched to a gene: 6. Per germline, CDR1 MGHRA and CDR2 YSYEKL. CDR3 sequence (DNA): TGCGCCAGCAGCCAAGACGGCCAGGACAGGGATAATTCACCCCTCCACTTT. This translates into CASSQDGQDRDNSPLHF.

This clone came up a few times. The sample holds other DNA sequences that translate to the same CDR3. The chain links TRBV7-2 to TRBJ1-5; 8 bases agree with TRBD1. Germline V lookup: CDR1 SGHTA, CDR2 FQGNSA. The CDR3 sequence is 15 residues long. Trimming at V came to 3 bases and at J to 2 bases, leaving 3 bases not matched to a gene. DNA for the CDR3: TGTGCCAGCAGCTTGCAGGGGGCGGGCAATCAGCCCCAGCATTTT. Amino acid sequence: CASSLQGAGNQPQHF.

The rearrangement links TRBV27 to TRBJ1-2, with D possibly matching TRBD1 (5 bases). V lost 0 bases, J lost 3 bases, and 11 bases lay in between. The CDR3 totals 15 residues. CDR1 MNHEY and CDR2 SMNVEV come from the germline V gene (reference sequence). Here the CDR3 reads CASSLSGTRDYGYTF. CDR3 sequence (DNA): TGTGCCAGCAGTTTATCGGGGACCAGAGACTATGGCTACACCTTC.

The chain employs TRBV7-9 and TRBJ1-2; unclear D gene. CDR1 is SEHNR and CDR2 is FQNEAQ in the germline V gene (reference sequence). The CDR3 has 12 amino acids. V was pared by 3 bases and J by 4 bases, with 6 bases between. CDR3 sequence reads: CASSFEVYGYTF. DNA of the CDR3: TGTGCCAGCAGCTTTGAAGTCTATGGCTACACCTTC.

This clone was found a few times. The chain has TRBV4-3 and TRBJ1-2; the match to TRBD1 covers 8 bases. V shed 1 base, J shed 4 bases, and the junction held 17 bases outside the gene matches. The CDR3 spans 19 residues. Per germline, CDR1 LGHNA and CDR2 YSLEER. CDR3 nucleotides: TGCGCCAGCAGCCAAGGGTTCAAGGACAGGGCCTTCGGGGGCTATGGCTACACCTTC. Amino acid sequence: CASSQGFKDRAFGGYGYTF.

Ten or more counts support this clone. At one of its ends the junction is not consistent with the germline gene, which may arise from a read error. V is TRBV7-7 and J is TRBJ2-1; the match to TRBD2 covers 7 bases. CDR1 and CDR2 (germline): SSHAT, FNYEAQ (reference sequence). This CDR3 region has 13 residues. The CDR3 nucleotides are TGTGCTAGCAGCCACTCAGCGGGGAATGAGCAGTTCTTC. It yields the protein CASSHSAGNEQFF. The variable domain in full, completed from reference TRBV7-7 and TRBJ2-1, reads GAGVSQSPRYKVTKRGQDVTLRCDPISSHATLYWYQQALGQGPEFLTYFNYEAQPDKSGLPSDRFSAERPEGSISTLTIQRTEQRDSAMYRCASSHSAGNEQFFGPGTRLTVL.

This clone was observed a few times. The chain carries TRBV6-1 and TRBJ2-5, with TRBD1 matching 10 bases. Germline V lookup: CDR1 MNHNS, CDR2 SASEGT. The junction had 8 bases not matched to a gene; V was cut back by 5 bases and J by 5 bases. This CDR3 contains 15 residues. DNA of the CDR3: TGTGCCAGCAGTCGGGGGACAGGGGAGAGGGAGACCCAGTACTTC. It specifies CASSRGTGERETQYF.

The V gene is TRBV5-4, the J gene TRBJ2-7, with D uncertain. The CDR3 is 12 amino acids. The V gene's germline CDR1 is SGHNT and CDR2 YYREEE (reference sequence). The V and J ends lost 2 bases and 7 bases respectively, with 10 bases between them. The CDR3 sequence: CASSFALGEQYF. CDR3 bases: TGTGCCAGCAGCTTCGCTCTGGGGGAGCAGTACTTC.

This clone was counted many times. The chain couples TRBV7-9 to TRBJ2-2; D is possibly TRBD1 (5 bases). The germline gives CDR1 SEHNR, CDR2 FQNEAQ (reference sequence). Trimming removed 5 bases at V and 8 bases at J, with 9 bases between. The CDR3 totals 12 residues. Here the CDR3 DNA reads TGTGCCAGCAGCCACGACAGTGGGGAGCTGTTTTTT. Amino acids: CASSHDSGELFF.

The chain joins TRBV19 to TRBJ1-5; D ambiguous. The CDR3 is 13 amino acids. From germline, CDR1 is LNHDA and CDR2 SQIVND (reference sequence). Between the trimmed V and J ends, which lost 5 bases and 6 bases, there was a span of 11 bases. CDR3 region: CASSGGKGQPQHF. CDR3 nucleotide sequence: TGTGCCAGTAGTGGTGGGAAAGGTCAGCCCCAGCATTTT.

In this sample, this clone turned up a few times. This chain joins TRBV5-4 and TRBJ2-5; 7 bases agree with TRBD1. The CDR3 consists of 14 residues. In germline, CDR1 is SGHNT, CDR2 YYREEE (reference sequence). Unmatched junction bases numbered 5, after V lost 3 bases and J lost 3 bases. The CDR3 loop reads CASSYPGTEETQYF. CDR3 nucleotides: TGTGCCAGCAGCTACCCCGGGACAGAAGAGACCCAGTACTTC.

The sample holds a few counts of this clone. V usage is TRBV29-1 and J usage is TRBJ1-1; 8 bases are shared with TRBD1. The CDR3 sequence is 13 residues long. The germline gives CDR1 SQVTM, CDR2 ANQGSEA. V was clipped by 7 bases and J by 2 bases; unmatched bases: 6. CDR3 nucleotide sequence: TGCAGCGCAAAGGACAGGGTTAACACTGAAGCTTTCTTT. Encoded protein: CSAKDRVNTEAFF.

This clone has only a few counts. The chain has TRBV29-1 and TRBJ2-1, with D uncertain. CDR3 length: 14 residues. The germline V gene has CDR1 SQVTM and CDR2 ANQGSEA. With 1 base removed from V and 6 bases from J, the gap between germline ends came to 13 bases. The CDR3 is CSVEGAAWGNEQFF. CDR3 bases: TGCAGCGTTGAAGGGGCAGCTTGGGGCAATGAGCAGTTCTTC.

This clone appeared a few times. The chain links TRBV30 to TRBJ1-3; D perhaps matches TRBD1 (6 bases). Trimming cost V 0 bases and J 8 bases, with 11 bases left between them. The CDR3 loop spans 13 amino acids. Germline V gives CDR1 GTSNPN, CDR2 SVGIG (reference sequence). As DNA, the CDR3 is TGTGCCTGGAGTGTGGGGGGCGCAGACACCATATATTTT. It encodes CAWSVGGADTIYF.

This clone was picked up a small number of times. V is TRBV30 and J is TRBJ2-1; 10 bases are shared with TRBD2. The CDR3 covers 15 residues. The V gene end was trimmed by 3 bases and the J gene end by 8 bases; junction bases not matched to a gene: 10. Germline lookup yields CDR1 GTSNPN and CDR2 SVGIG (reference sequence). DNA for the CDR3: TGTGCCTGGAGAACAACCAGCGGGGGGGCCTATGAGCAGTTCTTC. Its protein product is CAWRTTSGGAYEQFF.

This clone was seen many times. The rearrangement uses TRBV7-2 and TRBJ1-4; no reliable D call. The V end was cut by 5 bases, the J end by 8 bases, with 18 bases between. Germline CDR1 reads SGHTA; CDR2 reads FQGNSA. The CDR3 totals 15 residues. CDR3 DNA: TGTGCCAGCAGCCGCCAGGCCGAGGCAGAGGAAAAACTGTTTTTT. Translating gives CASSRQAEAEEKLFF. Filled out from reference TRBV7-2 and TRBJ1-4, the complete variable domain reads GAGVSQSPSNKVTEKGKDVELRCDPISGHTALYWYRQSLGQGLEFLIYFQGNSAPDKSGLPSDRFSAERTGGSVSTLTIQRTQQEDSAVYLCASSRQAEAEEKLFFGSGTQLSVL.

The rearrangement uses TRBV5-6 and TRBJ1-2; TRBD1 is a possible D gene (6 bases). Germline lookup yields CDR1 SGHDT and CDR2 YYEEEE. This CDR3 is 13 amino acids long. Deletions cut 6 bases from V and 8 bases from J, with 17 bases between. The CDR3 loop is CASTGDFGYGYTF. CDR3 bases: TGTGCCAGCACAGGGGACTTCGGGTACGGCTACACCTTC.

This clone was counted only a few times. The chain couples TRBV4-3 to TRBJ1-2; tentative D call: TRBD1 (5 bases). The CDR3 is made up of 15 amino acids. Germline loops: CDR1 LGHNA, CDR2 YSLEER. V lost 1 base to trimming and J lost 4 bases, with 13 bases between them. The CDR3 loop reads CASSQVVWGSYGYTF. In DNA, the CDR3 is TGCGCCAGCAGCCAAGTCGTCTGGGGGTCCTATGGCTACACCTTC.

The CDR3 loop is CASSVAGGGEKLFF. The CDR3 bases are TGTGCCAGCAGCGTAGCAGGAGGTGGGGAAAAACTGTTTTTT. The chain joins TRBV9 to TRBJ1-4; no definite D call. The germline gives CDR1 SGDLS, CDR2 YYNGEE. The CDR3 sequence is 14 residues long. V was trimmed by 0 bases and J by 8 bases, leaving 11 bases between them.